This TCR beta chain appears in the sequencing data of a study of CD8 T cell repertoires and HIV-1 epitope variants (TCRdb year 2020). General notes on the study: In separate culture wells, T cells were stimulated with each of twenty-five peptides that represented autologous and known Gag and Nef epitope variants. Among the control conditions were a peptide pool of CMV, EBV and flu, the Ebola AY9 epitope serving as a negative control, and a well with no peptide. Tested epitopes included three Gag epitope families and Nef HW9 and YT9. T cells were enriched using the EasySep Human T Cell Enrichment Kit and were co-cultured with equal numbers of autologous T cell-negative cells serving as antigen-presenting cells. For roughly 11 days the cultures were kept in IMDM with gentamicin, and on days 3 and 7 half of the media was changed with IL-2, IL-7 and IL-15 added. An aliquot of 1M T cells was set aside as an uncultured baseline condition, separate from the 80 or so T cell cultures. A total of 75 to 100 T cell cultures were run, with each culture condition done in triplicate except for one peptide, which was done in duplicate. General study outcomes and caveats: The study identified under ten antigen-specific TCR beta clonotypes, 5 to 7 of which appeared to be cross-reactive for autologous or known escape epitope variants. A handful of clonotypes recognized the Nef KF9 family and one clonotype recognized the HW9 family, while no responses to the TAALDMSHF plasma variant were seen. The assay identified only TCR beta chains and indicated proliferation in response to antigen, without indicating T cell function or cytokine profile.

With respect to this clone: This clone's antigen is unknown. Base qualities are not recorded, but no much larger clone differs from it by a single base.

TCR beta CDR3 regions were sequenced at survey depth on the immunoSEQ platform. The QIAamp DNA micro kit was used to extract genomic DNA from every cultured and uncultured CD8+ T cell population. The original methods were these. Samples with fewer than 5,000 productive reads were excluded, which removed about 6% of the 75 HIV peptide-stimulated cultures. Sequences were trimmed to CDR3 by a MANAFEST web app, and nonproductive sequences, CDR3s under 5 amino acids, and sequences not starting with C or ending with F/W were removed. For a clonotype to count as antigen-specific, the clonotype had to expand relative to the no-peptide control in at least 2 of 3 replicates at FDR 0.01, and only within one epitope family. Specific clonotypes also needed at least fivefold higher frequency than in wells stimulated with peptides from other epitope families. In TCRdb, the immuneACCESS table is reduced to in-frame sequences with V and J assigned. These tables do not hold every clone; where another copy was compared, an unresolved V gene accounts for under half, and the others remain unexplained. V and J calls and clone size come straight from that table; D and trimming were deduced from the DNA. The sample table lists thousands of clones, roughly 60% of them with a count of one. Together, the top ten hold roughly 42% of the sample.

The EasySep Human CD8+ T Cell Enrichment Kit was used on day 10 to isolate CD8+ T cells from every culture. Taken from cysteine to phenylalanine, the CDR3 has 17 residues. The DNA shown is the 51-base CDR3, in frame from base 1. V drops 1 base and J drops 3 bases, leaving 18 bases in between. The germline V gene yields LGHNA for CDR1 and YNFKEQ for CDR2. This receptor was obtained from a male donor with HIV. The chain uses TRBV4-2 and TRBJ2-5; TRBD1 is a possible D gene, resting on 5 matching bases. The specimen sequenced was cultured CD8+ T cells derived from PBMCs. The CDR3 region has the sequence CASSQGIGQGDEETQYF. The sequenced DNA is TGTGCCAGCAGCCAAGGTATCGGGCAGGGTGACGAAGAGACCCAGTACTTC.